Shown below are 30 T cell receptor beta chains from a single sample sequenced in a study of blood T cell repertoires in COVID-19. Clones were sequenced by immunoSEQ multiplex PCR, and TCRdb holds only the in-frame ones, with some missing. Of more than 350,000 clones listed, around nine tenths are singletons. The sequencing sample was made of PBMCs or T cells enriched from blood (not recorded which). These receptors were obtained from a woman between 45 and 65 years old who had recovered from COVID-19.

The chain employs TRBV6-5 and TRBJ1-5; D perhaps matches TRBD1 (5 bases). V was pared by 8 bases and J by 4 bases, with 6 bases between. The germline gives CDR1 MNHEY, CDR2 SVGAGI. The CDR3 has 11 residues. The CDR3 DNA is TGTGCCAGCGGGGGGAATCAGCCCCAGCATTTT. Amino acid sequence: CASGGNQPQHF.

The chain joins TRBV6-2 or TRBV6-3 to TRBJ1-2; 7 bases align to TRBD1. The V segment lost 0 bases and the J segment 2 bases; nucleotides outside the gene matches: 3. The germline V gene encodes CDR1 MNHEY and CDR2 SVGEGT. The CDR3 contains 15 residues. The CDR3 region has the DNA TGTGCCAGCAGTTACTCGACAGGGTCCAACTATGGCTACACCTTC. Translation gives CASSYSTGSNYGYTF.

The gene calls are TRBV5-1 and TRBJ2-5; D remains unclear. The CDR3 is 12 amino acids. The V and J ends lost 2 bases and 5 bases respectively, with 7 bases between them. Germline CDR1 and CDR2: SGHRS and YFSETQ. The CDR3 sequence: CASSFVGETQYF. The CDR3 DNA reads as TGCGCCAGCAGCTTTGTCGGGGAGACCCAGTACTTC.

J is TRBJ1-6 and V is TRBV7-9; D possibly corresponds to TRBD1 (5 bases). Germline CDR1 SEHNR, CDR2 FQNEAQ (reference sequence). The CDR3 contains 14 residues. V gave up 4 bases and J gave up 8 bases, with 12 bases separating them. The CDR3 region has the DNA TGTGCCAGCAGCTCAGGGACGGGAGATTCACCCCTCCACTTT. Protein sequence: CASSSGTGDSPLHF.

The gene calls are TRBV21-1 and TRBJ1-1; the table's D call, TRBD1, has no DNA check behind it. TRBV21-1 is given as a pseudogene. CDR3 length equals 16 residues. DNA of the CDR3: TGTGCCAGCAGCAAAGGACAGGGGCGCCCGAACGCTGAAGCTTTCTTT. This encodes CASSKGQGRPNAEAFF.

V gene TRBV27 combines with J gene TRBJ1-6; D uncertain. The CDR3 covers 17 residues. CDR1 is MNHEY, CDR2 SMNVEV, per germline (reference sequence). V lost 1 base, J lost 7 bases, and 17 bases lay in between. The CDR3 sequence: CASSLWWPRIVNSPLHF. In nucleotides, the CDR3 is TGTGCCAGCAGTTTATGGTGGCCCAGAATCGTAAATTCACCCCTCCACTTT.

The chain couples TRBV3-1 (or the pseudogene TRBV3-2) to TRBJ1-6; no definite D call. Germline V gene sequence: CDR1 LGHDT, CDR2 YNNKEL (reference sequence). The V gene lost 0 bases and the J gene lost 10 bases, with 13 bases spanning the gap. CDR3 length: 15 residues. DNA of the CDR3: TGTGCCAGCAGCCAAGATTTCCGGGTAGACTCACCCCTCCACTTT. Encoded protein: CASSQDFRVDSPLHF.

This clone appeared a single time. The genes are TRBV18 and TRBJ1-2; TRBD1 agrees at 7 bases. Germline values: CDR1 KGHSH, CDR2 LQKENI. The CDR3 extends over 15 amino acids. V was pared by 3 bases and J by 7 bases, with 11 bases of the junction left unmatched. The CDR3 reads CASSPPVRGAGGYTF. For the CDR3, the DNA is TGTGCCAGCTCACCGCCCGTCAGGGGGGCGGGTGGCTACACCTTC.

The V call is TRBV28, the J call TRBJ1-5; D unclear. CDR3 length equals 14 residues. CDR1 is MDHEN and CDR2 is SYDVKM in the germline V gene. V was trimmed by 6 bases and J by 0 bases, leaving 9 bases between them. The chain's CDR3 is CASRGQDSNQPQHF. CDR3 bases: TGTGCCAGCAGAGGTCAGGATAGCAATCAGCCCCAGCATTTT.

In regard to this clone: This sample also contains other DNA sequences that code for the same CDR3. This chain links TRBV27 with TRBJ1-1; D may be TRBD1 (6 bases). Germline V gene sequence: CDR1 MNHEY, CDR2 SMNVEV (reference sequence). The CDR3 sequence is 13 residues long. Trimming took 3 bases from V and 4 from J, leaving 9 bases between them. CDR3 in amino acids: CASSFGRGTEAFF. The CDR3 bases are TGTGCCAGCAGTTTCGGCAGGGGCACTGAAGCTTTCTTT.

The chain couples TRBV9 to TRBJ1-1; D not resolved. V dropped 5 bases and J dropped 3 bases, with 14 bases sitting between them. The CDR3 consists of 14 residues. The germline CDR1 and CDR2 sequences are SGDLS and YYNGEE. The CDR3: CASSWTLRDTEAFF. In nucleotides, the CDR3 is TGTGCCAGCAGTTGGACTCTCCGGGACACTGAAGCTTTCTTT. Supplemented by reference TRBV9 and TRBJ1-1, the full variable domain reads DSGVTQTPKHLITATGQRVTLRCSPRSGDLSVYWYQQSLDQGLQFLIQYYNGEERAKGNILERFSAQQFPDLHSELNLSSLELGDSALYFCASSWTLRDTEAFFGQGTRLTVV.

V usage is TRBV15 and J usage is TRBJ2-7; tentatively, D is TRBD2 (6 bases). The germline V and J ends were trimmed by 2 bases and 5 bases, with 16 bases remaining between them. Germline V gives CDR1 LNHNV, CDR2 YYDKDF (reference sequence). This CDR3 region has 15 residues. CDR3 in amino acids: CATSRNVDGGDEQYF. For the CDR3, the DNA is TGTGCCACCAGCAGAAACGTCGACGGAGGGGACGAGCAGTACTTC.

Written as DNA, the CDR3 is TGCGCCAGCAGCCAAGAAAGGGTGGGACAGTGGGATGAAAAACTGTTTTTT. Protein: CASSQERVGQWDEKLFF. The chain links TRBV4-3 to TRBJ1-4; TRBD1 agrees at 7 bases. CDR3 length: 17 amino acids. From germline, CDR1 is LGHNA and CDR2 YSLEER. Trimming cost V 0 bases and J 6 bases; bases outside gene matches: 10.

A single count supports this clone. The chain joins TRBV11-2 to TRBJ1-2, with 8 bases aligning to TRBD1. Trimming cost V 3 bases and J 6 bases; bases outside gene matches: 3. The CDR3 consists of 13 residues. CDR1 is SGHAT, CDR2 FQNNGV, per germline. CDR3 bases: TGTGCCAGCAGCTTCGCAGGGGGCAATGGCTACACCTTC. It translates to CASSFAGGNGYTF.

This CDR3 is CSVERQRNTEAFF. The CDR3 region has the DNA TGCAGCGTTGAACGACAGCGGAACACTGAAGCTTTCTTT. J is TRBJ1-1 and V is TRBV29-1; D is perhaps TRBD1 (5 bases). Trimming stripped 2 bases from V and 1 base from J, with 8 bases between. From germline, CDR1 is SQVTM and CDR2 ANQGSEA. The CDR3 length is 13 residues. Combining the CDR3 with reference TRBV29-1 and TRBJ1-1 gives the whole variable domain SAVISQKPSRDICQRGTSLTIQCQVDSQVTMMFWYRQQPGQSLTLIATANQGSEATYESGFVIDKFPISRPNLTFSTLTVSNMSPEDSSIYLCSVERQRNTEAFFGQGTRLTVV.

For the CDR3, the DNA is TGCGCCAGCAGCTTGATCGTAACGGGCACTGAAGCTTTCTTT. Amino acids: CASSLIVTGTEAFF. The genes are TRBV5-1 and TRBJ1-1; D gene uncertain. Germline CDR1 is SGHRS and CDR2 is YFSETQ. Between the trimmed V and J ends, which lost 1 base and 4 bases, there was a span of 11 bases. This CDR3 spans 14 amino acids.

The J gene is TRBJ1-3, the V gene TRBV28; D ambiguous. With 7 bases removed from V and 4 bases from J, the gap between germline ends came to 17 bases. The CDR3 runs to 15 residues. Germline CDR1 and CDR2: MDHEN and SYDVKM. The CDR3: CASTSPFGPGNTIYF. CDR3 bases: TGTGCCAGCACCTCTCCCTTTGGCCCCGGAAACACCATATATTTT.

This clone was recorded only once. This chain joins TRBV19 and TRBJ1-2, with D perhaps TRBD1 (5 bases). Germline CDR1 LNHDA, CDR2 SQIVND (reference sequence). There are 14 residues in the CDR3. Between the trimmed V and J ends, which lost 2 bases and 7 bases, there was a span of 14 bases. This CDR3 reads CASSILQGMAGYTF. The CDR3 coding sequence is TGTGCCAGTAGTATACTCCAGGGAATGGCTGGCTACACCTTC.

This chain links TRBV4-2 with TRBJ2-3, with TRBD2 matching 13 bases. The CDR3 covers 18 residues. From germline, CDR1 is LGHNA and CDR2 YNFKEQ. The ends lost 4 bases at V and 2 bases at J; junction bases unmatched: 9. This CDR3 reads CASSRQPGLAGNTDTQYF. The CDR3 region has the DNA TGTGCCAGCAGCCGCCAACCGGGACTAGCGGGGAACACAGATACGCAGTATTTT.

The chain employs TRBV27 and TRBJ2-1; a possible D gene is TRBD1 (6 bases). The CDR3 extends over 13 amino acids. Trimming shortened V by 11 bases and J by 7 bases, and 18 bases separated the two germline ends. Germline CDR1 is MNHEY and CDR2 is SMNVEV (reference sequence). CDR3 nucleotides: TGTGCCTCACACTCGGGGACACAGAATGAGCAGTTCTTC. Protein: CASHSGTQNEQFF.

A note on this clone: Sequence at one end of the junction differs from germline and may be a read error. The CDR3 DNA is TGTGCCTGCAGGACTAGCCGAGAGTACAATGAGCAGTTCTTC. Translated: CACRTSREYNEQFF. The rearrangement links TRBV2 to TRBJ2-1; TRBD2 matches at 8 bases. CDR3 length: 14 residues. CDR1 is SNHLY, CDR2 FYNNEI, per germline. The entire variable domain, with the rest obtained from reference TRBV2 and TRBJ2-1, is as follows: EPEVTQTPSHQVTQMGQEVILRCVPISNHLYFYWYRQILGQKVEFLVSFYNNEISEKSEIFDDQFSVERPDGSNFTLKIRSTKLEDSAMYFCACRTSREYNEQFFGPGTRLTVL.

This chain links TRBV20-1 with TRBJ2-1; D remains unclear. Trimming shortened V by 5 bases and J by 3 bases, and 5 bases separated the two germline ends. Germline loops: CDR1 DFQATT, CDR2 SNEGSKA (reference sequence). The CDR3 runs to 11 residues. The CDR3 loop reads CSAPIYNEQFF. The CDR3 coding sequence is TGCAGTGCTCCTATCTACAATGAGCAGTTCTTC.

CDR3 loop: CASSMNRGYQETQYF. CDR3 nucleotide sequence: TGTGCCAGTAGTATGAACAGGGGCTACCAAGAGACCCAGTACTTC. The chain combines TRBV19 with TRBJ2-5; TRBD1 aligns across 7 bases. Germline V gives CDR1 LNHDA, CDR2 SQIVND (reference sequence). V was pared by 3 bases and J by 0 bases, with 4 bases of the junction left unmatched. CDR3 length: 15 residues.

The chain carries TRBV4-1 and TRBJ1-6, with D possibly matching TRBD1 (6 bases). The germline V gene encodes CDR1 MGHRA and CDR2 YSYEKL. The CDR3 has 16 amino acids. Deletions cut 0 bases from V and 7 bases from J, with 13 bases between. In nucleotides, the CDR3 is TGCGCCAGCAGCCAAGATATCGGGACATGGAATTCACCCCTCCACTTT. Translated: CASSQDIGTWNSPLHF.

Concerning this clone: The identical CDR3 is also encoded by other nucleotide sequences in the sample. The V gene is TRBV27, the J gene TRBJ1-3; TRBD1 agrees at 8 bases. Germline V gives CDR1 MNHEY, CDR2 SMNVEV (reference sequence). The CDR3 is 14 amino acids. V lost 5 bases, J lost 3 bases, and 3 bases stayed unmatched. The chain's CDR3 is CASSPGTGGNTIYF. The CDR3 region has the DNA TGTGCCAGCAGTCCCGGGACAGGTGGAAACACCATATATTTT.

The chain is built from TRBV5-1 and TRBJ2-2, with 9 bases lining up with TRBD1. With 5 bases clipped from V and 5 bases from J, the junction kept 7 bases outside the gene matches. Germline lookup yields CDR1 SGHRS and CDR2 YFSETQ. The CDR3 sequence is 15 residues long. CDR3 DNA: TGCGCCAGCAGTCCTACAGGGGGCGCGACCGGGGAGCTGTTTTTT. Its translation is CASSPTGGATGELFF.

This clone has just a few counts. The chain couples TRBV28 to TRBJ1-2; TRBD1 agrees at 10 bases. The CDR3 consists of 16 residues. V shed 3 bases, J shed 8 bases, and the junction held 12 bases outside the gene matches. Germline CDR1 is MDHEN and CDR2 is SYDVKM. CDR3 DNA sequence: TGTGCCAGCAGTTTGGAGACAGGGGGCGATTTTGGCGGCTACACCTTC. It translates to CASSLETGGDFGGYTF.

The V gene is TRBV28, the J gene TRBJ1-1, with D tentatively TRBD1 (5 bases). Trimming left V 1 base short and J 10 bases short, with 16 bases between. The CDR3 has 14 residues. CDR1 and CDR2 from the germline V gene are MDHEN and SYDVKM. The CDR3 loop is CASSLFRVGVGAFF. The DNA for the CDR3 is TGTGCCAGCAGTTTATTCAGGGTAGGAGTAGGAGCTTTCTTT.

The chain uses TRBV27 and TRBJ1-6; 7 bases line up with TRBD1. The CDR3 is 17 residues long. The V and J ends lost 4 bases and 0 bases, in that order; junction bases with no gene match: 6. Germline V gene lookup returns CDR1 MNHEY and CDR2 SMNVEV (reference sequence). CDR3 nucleotide sequence: TGTGCCAGCAGTTCCCCCCCAGGGGGCTCCTATAATTCACCCCTCCACTTT. Protein product: CASSSPPGGSYNSPLHF.

Comment on this clone: Other DNA sequences in the sample encode the same CDR3. The V call is TRBV11-3, the J call TRBJ1-6; weak D call: TRBD1 (5 bases). Germline V gives CDR1 SGHNT, CDR2 YENEEA. The CDR3 is made up of 13 amino acids. The V end lost 3 bases, the J end lost 7 bases, and 7 bases lay between the germline ends. This CDR3 is CASSLGQNSPLHF. The DNA of the CDR3 is TGTGCCAGCAGCTTGGGGCAGAATTCACCCCTCCACTTT. The full variable domain, with the rest looked up from reference TRBV11-3 and TRBJ1-6, is EAGVVQSPRYKIIEKKQPVAFWCNPISGHNTLYWYLQNLGQGPELLIRYENEEAVDDSQLPKDRFSAERLKGVDSTLKIQPAELGDSAVYLCASSLGQNSPLHFGNGTRLTVT.